One sample yielded the 26 T cell receptor beta chains listed below, sequenced in a study of blood T cells in healthy people across ages. Then a second PCR, running about 6 to 12 cycles, was carried out with a sample-barcoded 5' primer and a J-beta primer mix. TCRdb recomputed calls from the 5' RACE reads with MiXCR, one row per CDR3 protein. The sample holds hundreds of thousands of distinct CDR3 sequences, roughly 32% seen once. The sequencing input was blood. The receptors come from a woman aged 80 or older in good health.

In nucleotides, the CDR3 is TGCAGTGCGACTCATGGCGGGAACTATGGCTACACCTTC. Amino acid sequence: CSATHGGNYGYTF. The rearrangement uses TRBV20-1 and TRBJ1-2, with D unresolved. V was clipped by 6 bases and J by 2 bases, with 13 bases between them. CDR3 length: 13 residues. Germline values: CDR1 DFQATT, CDR2 SNEGSKA (reference sequence).

Regarding this clonotype: Since a much larger clone is just one base distant, this may be a read error. The gene calls are TRBV12-3 or TRBV12-4 and TRBJ2-5; D possibly corresponds to TRBD1 (5 bases). The CDR3 contains 16 residues. Trimming stripped 6 bases from V and 11 bases from J, with 28 bases between. The CDR3, as DNA: TGTGCCAGCAGGGCAATAGACAGACGGGCCTACAGTGAGCAGTACTTC. The encoded protein is CASRAIDRRAYSEQYF.

The V call is TRBV24-1, the J call TRBJ2-3; 11 bases fit TRBD1. J was trimmed by 4 bases and V by 6 bases; bases with no gene match: 2. The CDR3 is made up of 14 amino acids. Germline loops: CDR1 KGHDR, CDR2 SFDVKD. The CDR3 DNA follows: TGTGCCACCAGTTCGGACAGGGGGCCAGATACGCAGTATTTT. It is translated as CATSSDRGPDTQYF.

The sample holds a few counts of this clonotype. V and J are TRBV28 and TRBJ1-1; maybe TRBD1 (5 bases). V was cut by 1 base and J by 1 base, with 13 bases left in between. The CDR3 sequence is 16 residues long. CDR1 is MDHEN, CDR2 SYDVKM, per germline. The CDR3 loop reads CASSLLLLRGNTEAFF. CDR3 DNA: TGTGCCAGCAGTTTATTATTGCTAAGGGGGAACACTGAAGCTTTCTTT.

The table lists this clonotype with a few counts. J is TRBJ2-7 and V is TRBV19; a weak D match, TRBD2 (6 bases). The V gene lost 10 bases and the J gene lost 3 bases, with 16 bases spanning the gap. CDR1 is LNHDA and CDR2 is SQIVND in the germline V gene (reference sequence). CDR3 size: 13 residues. The CDR3 region is CATTRDGGYEQYF. The CDR3 nucleotides are TGTGCCACCACGAGGGACGGGGGCTACGAGCAGTACTTC. The whole variable domain, remainder taken from reference TRBV19 and TRBJ2-7, is DGGITQSPKYLFRKEGQNVTLSCEQNLNHDAMYWYRQDPGQGLRLIYYSQIVNDFQKGDIAEGYSVSREKKESFPLTVTSAQKNPTAFYLCATTRDGGYEQYFGPGTRLTVT.

This clonotype was recorded at least ten times. This chain uses TRBV4-3 with TRBJ1-2; D is ambiguous. This CDR3 has 14 amino acids. The V and J ends lost 0 bases and 4 bases respectively, with 9 bases between them. Germline lookup yields CDR1 LGHNA and CDR2 YSLEER. The CDR3 sequence is CASSQETALYGYTF. CDR3 nucleotides: TGCGCCAGCAGCCAAGAAACAGCCCTCTATGGCTACACCTTC.

Details on this clonotype: An end of the junction does not agree with germline; a read error may underlie this. The chain carries TRBV7-9 and TRBJ2-3, with 11 bases aligning to TRBD2. The CDR3 has 15 residues. The germline gives CDR1 SEHNR, CDR2 FQNEAQ (reference sequence). Here the CDR3 reads CASSIAGGITDTQYF. The CDR3 DNA reads TGTGCCAGCAGCATAGCGGGGGGGATAACAGATACGCAGTATTTT.

V usage is TRBV12-3 or TRBV12-4 and J usage is TRBJ2-1, with D perhaps TRBD2 (6 bases). The CDR3 runs to 11 residues. V lost 9 bases, J lost 13 bases, and 16 bases lay in between. CDR3 nucleotides: TGTGCCAGTAGCAGAGGGGAGGCCCAGTTCTTC. Residues: CASSRGEAQFF.

As regards this clonotype: The junction does not match germline at one end; this may be a read error. This sequence joins TRBV12-3 or TRBV12-4 and TRBJ2-3; possible D gene TRBD1, 6 bases. CDR3 length: 13 amino acids. CDR3 amino acids: CANSLGQGDTQYF. Written as DNA, the CDR3 is TGTGCCAACAGTTTAGGGCAGGGGGATACGCAGTATTTT.

This clonotype was observed many times. The V gene is TRBV6-4, the J gene TRBJ2-3; D possibly corresponds to TRBD2 (5 bases). Germline V gene lookup returns CDR1 MRHNA and CDR2 SNTAGT. CDR3 size: 13 residues. V was clipped by 3 bases and J by 9 bases, with 13 bases between them. CDR3 sequence (DNA): TGTGCCAGCAGTGAAAATGAGGGAAGCACGCAGTATTTT. It is translated as CASSENEGSTQYF.

This clonotype occurred a few times. The rearrangement links TRBV20-1 to TRBJ1-1; weak D call: TRBD1 (5 bases). The CDR3 covers 16 residues. The germline gives CDR1 DFQATT, CDR2 SNEGSKA (reference sequence). The V end was cut by 7 bases, the J end by 6 bases, with 27 bases between. This CDR3 reads CSVKGRKGRGIPEAFF. CDR3 in DNA: TGCAGTGTCAAGGGGCGGAAAGGGCGGGGGATCCCTGAAGCTTTCTTT.

Details on this clonotype: A much larger clone is a single base away; this may be a read error. The genes are TRBV15 and TRBJ2-5; possible D gene TRBD1, 6 bases. The CDR3 totals 16 residues. V dropped 0 bases and J dropped 11 bases, with 22 bases sitting between them. Germline V CDR1 and CDR2: LNHNV, YYDKDF (reference sequence). The CDR3 is CATSRDQGNRANEQYF. The CDR3 DNA sequence: TGTGCCACCAGCAGAGATCAGGGGAACAGAGCGAATGAGCAGTACTTC. Full variable domain (outside the CDR3, taken from reference TRBV15 and TRBJ2-5): DAMVIQNPRYQVTQFGKPVTLSCSQTLNHNVMYWYQQKSSQAPKLLFHYYDKDFNNEADTPDNFQSRRPNTSFCFLDIRSPGLGDTAMYLCATSRDQGNRANEQYFGPGTRLLVL.

This clonotype has a count of ten or more. The chain joins TRBV29-1 to TRBJ2-7, with TRBD1 matching over 11 bases. After removal of 6 bases from V and 6 bases from J, the junction contained 10 bases not matched to a gene. The germline CDR1 and CDR2 sequences are SQVTM and ANQGSEA. The CDR3 spans 14 residues. CDR3: CSVTRTGGFSEQYF. The CDR3 coding sequence is TGCAGCGTAACCAGGACAGGGGGCTTTAGCGAGCAGTACTTC.

This clonotype was seen at least ten times. This chain connects TRBV5-1 to TRBJ2-2, with D maybe TRBD1 (6 bases). From germline, CDR1 is SGHRS and CDR2 YFSETQ. This CDR3 is 15 amino acids long. V lost 0 bases and J lost 4, with 10 bases in between. This CDR3 reads CASSLGDTRTGELFF. Written as DNA, the CDR3 is TGCGCCAGCAGCTTGGGGGACACCCGCACCGGGGAGCTGTTTTTT.

The chain combines TRBV6-2 or TRBV6-3 with TRBJ2-5; tentatively, D is TRBD2 (6 bases). This CDR3 region has 14 residues. CDR1 MNHEY and CDR2 SVGEGT come from the germline V gene. Trimming cost V 2 bases and J 2 bases, with 9 bases left between them. The CDR3 nucleotides read TGTGCCAGCAGTTACGGCGGGGAGCAAGAGACCCAGTACTTC. Translating it yields CASSYGGEQETQYF.

As concerns this clonotype: At one boundary the junction diverges from the germline segment, which might be a read error. The rearrangement links TRBV7-3 to TRBJ2-1, with 12 bases identical to TRBD2. The DNA matches TRBJ2-7 better at its end, which makes the J call doubtful. This CDR3 is 15 amino acids long. Germline values: CDR1 SGHTA, CDR2 FQGTGA. CDR3 residues: CAGSAGLAGNNEQYF. The DNA of the CDR3 is TGTGCCGGCAGCGCGGGACTAGCGGGTAACAATGAGCAGTACTTC.

In its sample, this clonotype was seen a few times. It may be a read error: a sequence one base away is much more abundant. The V and J genes are TRBV29-1 and TRBJ2-7; D gene uncertain. CDR3 length: 12 amino acids. The V gene lost 7 bases and the J gene lost 0 bases, with 10 bases spanning the gap. Germline CDR1 reads SQVTM; CDR2 reads ANQGSEA. The CDR3 is CSGGAASYEQYF. CDR3 DNA sequence: TGCAGCGGTGGTGCAGCCTCCTACGAGCAGTACTTC.

This clonotype was found a few times. This chain connects TRBV6-2 or TRBV6-3 to TRBJ1-2; D is ambiguous. V lost 8 bases, J lost 4 bases, and 14 bases lay in between. Germline values: CDR1 MNHEY, CDR2 SVGEGT. The CDR3 covers 13 residues. In nucleotides, the CDR3 is TGTGCCAGCCAATGGACGGTGGGCTATGGCTACACCTTC. The encoded protein is CASQWTVGYGYTF.

This clonotype has just a few counts. The V call is TRBV5-1, the J call TRBJ2-5; no firm D call. The V gene lost 4 bases and the J gene lost 5 bases, with 24 bases spanning the gap. Germline-derived CDR1 and CDR2 are SGHRS and YFSETQ. CDR3 length: 17 amino acids. As DNA, the CDR3 is TGCGCCAGCAGCCCGAATGCGGAATCGGCCAATTTGGAGACCCAGTACTTC. Its translation: CASSPNAESANLETQYF.

The J gene is TRBJ2-5, the V gene TRBV20-1, with 7 bases matching TRBD1. V was clipped by 5 bases and J by 3 bases; unmatched bases: 9. CDR1 and CDR2 (germline): DFQATT, SNEGSKA (reference sequence). CDR3 length equals 14 residues. As DNA, the CDR3 is TGCAGTGCTGTCCGGGACAGAGTTGAAGAGACCCAGTACTTC. Translation: CSAVRDRVEETQYF.

The chain is built from TRBV4-3 and TRBJ1-1; D not certain. The germline V gene encodes CDR1 LGHNA and CDR2 YSLEER. Trimming took off 0 bases at V and 5 bases at J, with 13 bases between the two ends. CDR3 length equals 15 residues. The CDR3 DNA reads as TGCGCCAGCAGCCAAGATAGACACCCGGATACTGAAGCTTTCTTT. Translated: CASSQDRHPDTEAFF.

This clonotype showed up many times. This chain connects TRBV29-1 to TRBJ2-7; 9 bases agree with TRBD1. The V gene's germline CDR1 is SQVTM and CDR2 ANQGSEA. CDR3 length: 13 residues. V was pared by 1 base and J by 8 bases, with 6 bases of the junction left unmatched. DNA of the CDR3: TGCAGCGTTGAAGGGGGACAGGGCCAACAGCAGTACTTC. Translation gives CSVEGGQGQQQYF.

This chain's CDR3 is CASSGSGAVQPQHF. The CDR3 DNA reads as TGTGCCAGCAGCGGATCGGGTGCGGTTCAGCCCCAGCATTTT. The chain employs TRBV9 and TRBJ1-5; D unclear. V was trimmed by 3 bases and J by 6 bases, leaving 13 bases between them. CDR1 SGDLS and CDR2 YYNGEE come from the germline V gene. The CDR3 has 14 residues.

As to this clonotype: A much larger clone lies a single base off, so this may be a read error. This sequence joins TRBV7-2 and TRBJ2-1; D is uncertain. Per the germline V gene, CDR1 is SGHTA and CDR2 is FQGNSA. The length of the CDR3 is 13 residues. Deletions cut 7 bases from V and 6 bases from J, with 13 bases between. CDR3: CASTKREANEQFF. The CDR3 bases are TGTGCCAGCACGAAACGCGAGGCCAATGAGCAGTTCTTC. The complete variable domain, with remaining parts taken from reference TRBV7-2 and TRBJ2-1, reads GAGVSQSPSNKVTEKGKDVELRCDPISGHTALYWYRQSLGQGLEFLIYFQGNSAPDKSGLPSDRFSAERTGGSVSTLTIQRTQQEDSAVYLCASTKREANEQFFGPGTRLTVL.

V is TRBV20-1 and J is TRBJ2-7; 13 nucleotides agree with TRBD2. Germline V gene lookup returns CDR1 DFQATT and CDR2 SNEGSKA (reference sequence). Trimming cost V 6 bases and J 5 bases; bases outside gene matches: 10. The CDR3 runs 15 residues. The CDR3 DNA reads TGCAGTGCGCCGTCGACTAGCGGGAGGCGCCACGAGCAGTACTTC. Translated, it gives CSAPSTSGRRHEQYF.

There are many counts of this clonotype. The V call is TRBV6-2 or TRBV6-3, the J call TRBJ2-3; TRBD1 matches 10 bases. Germline V gives CDR1 MNHEY, CDR2 SVGEGT. The V segment lost 0 bases and the J segment 4 bases; nucleotides outside the gene matches: 7. The length of the CDR3 is 17 residues. This CDR3 is CASSYSHRDRGADTQYF. CDR3 DNA: TGTGCCAGCAGTTACTCCCACCGGGACAGGGGCGCAGATACGCAGTATTTT.